This T cell receptor beta chain comes out of a study of T cell responses to AZD1222 COVID-19 vaccine. On the study more broadly: Both about-4-week and about-12-week second-dose recipients were combined.

Measured with immunoSEQ multiplex PCR; TCRdb has only the in-frame clones, and not every one. Here the sample spans about 120,000 clones, around nine tenths being singletons. Germline CDR1 reads MNHNS; CDR2 reads SASEGT. V was trimmed by 2 bases and J by 5 bases, leaving 13 bases between them. This CDR3 has 15 amino acids. As concerns this clone: The target antigen is unknown.

The study, taken as a whole, reports: Along spike, vaccine-associated CD4 TCRs were found throughout, with dominance at 160-218 and 743-854. Regions left unmutated in variants are reportedly the target of nearly half of spike-specific TCRs. Rises in breadth and depth of Spike-specific TCRs came after two AZD1222 doses.

This clonotype was obtained from an adult in good health. The sample was peripheral blood, taken on day 0 of AZD1222 vaccination. V and J are TRBV6-1 and TRBJ2-1; D unclear. The CDR3 here is CASSEQRYGHNEQFF. The CDR3 bases are TGTGCCAGCAGTGAACAACGATATGGGCACAATGAGCAGTTCTTC.